This T cell receptor (beta chain) was captured by sequencing in a study of T cell clonotyping in hematopoietic cell transplantation. Whole-study results and caveats: At the given depth, recipient repertoires were over 95% de novo clonotypes. Pathologically expanded recipient clonotypes increased progressively from day 30 to day 180 as diversity fell.

In regard to this clone: Its target is unknown.

Clones were sequenced by immunoSEQ multiplex PCR, and TCRdb holds only the in-frame ones, with some missing. The sample includes over 15,000 clones, around 90% of them seen just once. Trimming pared 5 bases from V and 4 bases from J, leaving 15 bases between. This CDR3 has 14 amino acids. The germline V gene encodes CDR1 GTSNPN and CDR2 SVGIG (reference sequence). This TCR came from a man aged 40-55 years in good health. Some clones in this sample may be carry-over from other donors' samples. Material: peripheral blood mononuclear cells. This sequence joins TRBV30 and TRBJ1-5; possibly TRBD1 for D (6 bases). The CDR3 sequence: CAWARGGGNQPQHF. In DNA form, the CDR3 reads TGTGCCTGGGCGAGGGGAGGGGGTAATCAGCCCCAGCATTTT.